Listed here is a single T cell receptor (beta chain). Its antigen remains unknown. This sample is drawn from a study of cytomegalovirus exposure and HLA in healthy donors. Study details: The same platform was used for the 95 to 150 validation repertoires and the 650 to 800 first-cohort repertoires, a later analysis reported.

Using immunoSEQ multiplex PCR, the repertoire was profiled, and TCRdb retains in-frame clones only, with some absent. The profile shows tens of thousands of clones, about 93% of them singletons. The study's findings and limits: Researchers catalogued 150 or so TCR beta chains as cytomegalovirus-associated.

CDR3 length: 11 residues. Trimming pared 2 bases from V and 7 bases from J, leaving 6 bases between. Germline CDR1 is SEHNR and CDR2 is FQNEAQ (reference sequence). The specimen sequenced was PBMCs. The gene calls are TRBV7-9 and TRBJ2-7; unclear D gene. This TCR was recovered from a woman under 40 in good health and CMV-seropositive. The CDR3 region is CASSLSGEQYF. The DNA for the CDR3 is TGTGCCAGCAGCTTATCGGGTGAGCAGTACTTC.